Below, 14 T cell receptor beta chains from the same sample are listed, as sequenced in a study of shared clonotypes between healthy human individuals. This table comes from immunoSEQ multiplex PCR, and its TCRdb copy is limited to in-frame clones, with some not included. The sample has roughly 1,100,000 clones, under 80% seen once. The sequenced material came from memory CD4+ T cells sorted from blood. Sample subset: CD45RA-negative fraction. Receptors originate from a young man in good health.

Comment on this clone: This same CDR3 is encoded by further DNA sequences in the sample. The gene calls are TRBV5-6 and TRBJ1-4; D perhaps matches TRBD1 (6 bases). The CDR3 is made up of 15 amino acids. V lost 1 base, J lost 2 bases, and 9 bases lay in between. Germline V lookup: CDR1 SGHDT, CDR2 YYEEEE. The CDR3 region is CASSLRGPTNEKLFF. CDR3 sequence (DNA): TGTGCCAGCAGCTTGCGGGGGCCGACTAATGAAAAACTGTTTTTT. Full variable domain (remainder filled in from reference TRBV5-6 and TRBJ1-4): DAGVTQSPTHLIKTRGQQVTLRCSPKSGHDTVSWYQQALGQGPQFIFQYYEEEERQRGNFPDRFSGHQFPNYSSELNVNALLLGDSALYLCASSLRGPTNEKLFFGSGTQLSVL.

The CDR3 here is CASSLARGREDTQYF. In nucleotides, the CDR3 is TGTGCCAGCAGCTTAGCCCGGGGCAGGGAAGATACGCAGTATTTT. The chain links TRBV7-8 to TRBJ2-3, with D perhaps being TRBD1 or TRBD2 (5 bases each). The CDR3 is made up of 15 amino acids. Germline loops: CDR1 SGHVS, CDR2 FQNEAQ. Trimming pared 0 bases from V and 5 bases from J, leaving 12 bases between.

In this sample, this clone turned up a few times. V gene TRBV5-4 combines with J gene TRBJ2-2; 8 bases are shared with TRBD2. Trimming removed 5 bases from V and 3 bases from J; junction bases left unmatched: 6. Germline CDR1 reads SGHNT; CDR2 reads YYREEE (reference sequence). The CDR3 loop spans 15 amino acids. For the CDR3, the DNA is TGTGCCAGCAGGCGGCCCGGGGGGGACACCGGGGAGCTGTTTTTT. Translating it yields CASRRPGGDTGELFF.

CDR3 residues: CASSELETGGYEQYF. As DNA, the CDR3 is TGCGCCAGCAGTGAGTTGGAGACAGGGGGCTACGAGCAGTACTTC. The V gene is TRBV10-2, the J gene TRBJ2-7, with TRBD1 matching over 9 bases. CDR3 length equals 15 residues. From germline, CDR1 is WSHSY and CDR2 SAAADI. V trimming: 1 base; J trimming: 3 bases; junction bases outside the gene matches: 4.

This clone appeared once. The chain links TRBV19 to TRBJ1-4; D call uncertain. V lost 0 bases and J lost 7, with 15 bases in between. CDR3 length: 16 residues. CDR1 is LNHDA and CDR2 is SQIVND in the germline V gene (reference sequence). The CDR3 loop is CASSIDRFGEGEKLFF. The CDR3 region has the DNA TGTGCCAGTAGTATAGATCGTTTTGGGGAAGGTGAAAAACTGTTTTTT.

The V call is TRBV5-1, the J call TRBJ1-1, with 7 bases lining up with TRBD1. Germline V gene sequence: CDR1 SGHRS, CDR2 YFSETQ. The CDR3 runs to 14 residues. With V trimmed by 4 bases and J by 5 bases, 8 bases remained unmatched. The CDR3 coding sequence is TGCGCCAGCAGCGGATTGACAGGGAAGACTGAAGCTTTCTTT. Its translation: CASSGLTGKTEAFF.

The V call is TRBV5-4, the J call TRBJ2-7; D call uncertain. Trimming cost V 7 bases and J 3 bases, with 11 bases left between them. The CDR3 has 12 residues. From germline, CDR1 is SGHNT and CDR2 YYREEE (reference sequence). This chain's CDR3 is CASLTRHYEQYF. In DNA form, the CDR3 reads TGTGCCAGCCTGACCAGGCACTACGAGCAGTACTTC.

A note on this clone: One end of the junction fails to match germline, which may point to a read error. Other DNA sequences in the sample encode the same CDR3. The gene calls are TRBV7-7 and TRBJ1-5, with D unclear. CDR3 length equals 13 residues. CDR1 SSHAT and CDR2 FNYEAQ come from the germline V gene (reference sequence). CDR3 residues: CASSLDRDQPQHF. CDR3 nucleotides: TGTGCTAGCAGCTTAGACCGGGATCAGCCCCAGCATTTT.

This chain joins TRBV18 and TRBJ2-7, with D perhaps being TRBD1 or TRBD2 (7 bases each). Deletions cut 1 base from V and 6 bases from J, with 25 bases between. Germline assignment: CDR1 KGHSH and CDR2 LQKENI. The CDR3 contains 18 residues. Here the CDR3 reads CASSPLDRVGLAVSEQYF. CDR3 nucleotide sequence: TGTGCCAGCTCACCACTAGACAGGGTCGGTCTAGCGGTCTCCGAGCAGTACTTC.

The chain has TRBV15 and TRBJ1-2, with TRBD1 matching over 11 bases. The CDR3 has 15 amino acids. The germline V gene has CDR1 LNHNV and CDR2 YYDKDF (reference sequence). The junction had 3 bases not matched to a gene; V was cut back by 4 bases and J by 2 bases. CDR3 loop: CATSMGQGGNYGYTF. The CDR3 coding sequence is TGTGCCACCAGCATGGGACAGGGGGGGAACTATGGCTACACCTTC.

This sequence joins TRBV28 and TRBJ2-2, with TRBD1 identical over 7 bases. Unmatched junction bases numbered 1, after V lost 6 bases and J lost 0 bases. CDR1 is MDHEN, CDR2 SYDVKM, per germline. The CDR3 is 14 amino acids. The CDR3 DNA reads TGTGCCAGCAGAGGGGGCGCGAACACCGGGGAGCTGTTTTTT. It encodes CASRGGANTGELFF.

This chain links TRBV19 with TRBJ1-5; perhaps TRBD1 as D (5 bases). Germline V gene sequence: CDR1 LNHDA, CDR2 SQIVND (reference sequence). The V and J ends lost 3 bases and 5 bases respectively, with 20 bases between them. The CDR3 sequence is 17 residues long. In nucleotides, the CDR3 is TGTGCCAGTAGTATTAGGGCCCAGGGTTGGGGACATCAGCCCCAGCATTTT. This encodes CASSIRAQGWGHQPQHF.

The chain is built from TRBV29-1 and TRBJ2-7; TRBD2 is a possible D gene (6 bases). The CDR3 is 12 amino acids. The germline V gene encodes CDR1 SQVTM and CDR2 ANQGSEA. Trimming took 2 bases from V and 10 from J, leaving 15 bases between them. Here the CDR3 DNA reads TGCAGCGTTGAACTCCCAGGGAGGACTCAGTACTTC. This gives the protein CSVELPGRTQYF.

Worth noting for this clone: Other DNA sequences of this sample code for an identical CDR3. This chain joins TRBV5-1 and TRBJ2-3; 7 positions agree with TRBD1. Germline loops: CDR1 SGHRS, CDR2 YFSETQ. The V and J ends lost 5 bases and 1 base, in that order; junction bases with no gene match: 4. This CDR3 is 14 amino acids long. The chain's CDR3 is CASSLDRGTDTQYF. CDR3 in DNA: TGCGCCAGCAGTCTCGACAGGGGCACAGATACGCAGTATTTT.